The 12 T cell receptor beta chains reported below all come from one sample, sequenced in a study of CXCR3-negative and CXCR3-positive naive CD8 T cells. TRB cDNA was prepared as libraries by UMI-labeled 5' RACE. TCRdb re-called the 5' RACE reads, yielding one record per CDR3 amino acid sequence without DNA. This sample's table reports 50,000 to 75,000 distinct CDR3 sequences. Material: naive CXCR3- CD8+ T cells from blood. The sample's subset: CD45RO-CCR7+CD27+CD95- naive CD8+ T cells lacking CXCR3 (TNR3-). These receptors all stem from a human donor in good health. Some clones in this sample may be carry-over from other donors' samples.

V usage is TRBV5-1 and J usage is TRBJ2-7; TCRdb outputs TRBD1, but without DNA this stays unchecked. The length of the CDR3 is 16 residues. Per germline, CDR1 SGHRS and CDR2 YFSETQ. CDR3 sequence reads: CASSLGMGLKTYEQYF.

The chain has TRBV12-3 or TRBV12-4 and TRBJ2-7; absent DNA, TCRdb's TRBD2 call cannot be checked. The length of the CDR3 is 14 residues. CDR3 amino acids: CASSPPMRPGEQYF.

The chain is built from TRBV21-1 and TRBJ2-7; TCRdb gives TRBD1 as the D gene, but with no DNA this cannot be confirmed. TRBV21-1 is reported as a pseudogene. The CDR3 consists of 14 residues. The CDR3 spells CASSKPATVYEQYF.

The J gene is TRBJ2-1, the V gene TRBV27; there is no DNA to check the TCRdb D call of TRBD1. Germline V gives CDR1 MNHEY, CDR2 SMNVEV (reference sequence). The length of the CDR3 is 13 residues. CDR3 in amino acids: CAAGGGPYNEQFF.

This sequence joins TRBV14 and TRBJ2-7. The germline V gene has CDR1 SGHDN and CDR2 FVKESK. The CDR3 extends over 13 amino acids. CDR3 in amino acids: CASSQEGILEQYF.

The chain has TRBV30 and TRBJ2-7; TCRdb's D gene call, TRBD2, goes unchecked for lack of DNA. The CDR3 consists of 14 residues. Germline V CDR1 and CDR2: GTSNPN, SVGIG (reference sequence). CDR3 amino acids: CAWSVLSGPYEQYF.

The V call is TRBV27, the J call TRBJ2-7; TCRdb names TRBD1, which stays unverified in the absence of DNA. CDR1 is MNHEY and CDR2 is SMNVEV in the germline V gene (reference sequence). The CDR3 extends over 14 amino acids. The CDR3 region is CASRPLTGGNEQYF.

The rearrangement links TRBV4-2 to TRBJ2-3; as DNA is missing, the TRBD2 call by TCRdb cannot be tested. CDR3 size: 15 residues. Germline V lookup: CDR1 LGHNA, CDR2 YNFKEQ. CDR3 residues: CASSLLAGVADTQYF.

The chain joins TRBV6-5 to TRBJ2-7. Germline CDR1 is MNHEY and CDR2 is SVGAGI. The CDR3 runs to 14 residues. CDR3 sequence reads: CASSNLGRAYEQYF.

J is TRBJ2-1 and V is TRBV7-3; TCRdb's D call of TRBD1 is untestable without DNA. This CDR3 spans 13 amino acids. Germline assignment: CDR1 SGHTA and CDR2 FQGTGA. This CDR3 reads CASSGQAYNEQFF.

V usage is TRBV7-2 and J usage is TRBJ2-7; TCRdb's D call of TRBD1 is untestable without DNA. This CDR3 comprises 16 residues. Per the germline V gene, CDR1 is SGHTA and CDR2 is FQGNSA. The CDR3 sequence: CASSLDELRTNAQQYF.

This sequence joins TRBV6-5 and TRBJ2-2; TCRdb selects TRBD1, and the lack of DNA leaves this call unchecked. The CDR3 covers 14 residues. CDR1 and CDR2 from the germline V gene are MNHEY and SVGAGI. The CDR3 sequence is CASSEGQNTGELFF.